The clone carrying this TCR beta chain was found a few times. These data are taken from a study of human T cells and chemical hapten exposure. Methods used by the authors: There were a median of approximately 96,000 TCRs per sample, with a range from about 23,224 to 690,600. Each CDR3 protein gets one entry after TCRdb re-called the RACE reads with MiXCR. These V and J calls rely on TCRdb rather than the paper's analysis. The data show fewer than 200,000 distinct CDR3 sequences, almost 30% seen once. V shed 0 bases and J 0 bases; nucleotides not matched to a gene: 9. This CDR3 has 17 residues. Germline CDR1 reads SGHRS; CDR2 reads YFSETQ. The time point here: pre-sensitization, week 0. Stated treatment: therapeutic diphenylcyclopropenone sensitization with weekly scalp DPC.

Here the sequenced sample was whole blood, taken in connection with sensitization to the hapten diphenylcyclopropenone (DPC). The source is a woman aged 25-40 years with alopecia areata. Some clones in this sample may be carry-over from other donors' samples. This sequence joins TRBV5-1 and TRBJ2-7; TRBD2 agrees at 7 bases. CDR3 sequence (DNA): TGCGCCAGCAGCTTGGCCGCGGCTAGCGGAAGCTCCTACGAGCAGTACTTC. This codes for CASSLAAASGSSYEQYF.